These T cell receptor beta chains were read from a single sample in a study of lymphopenia after photon versus proton radiotherapy. The table came from immunoSEQ multiplex PCR; TCRdb's copy has only in-frame clones and leaves some out. Counted here are roughly 40,000 clones, about 82% occurring once; the ten biggest clones make up 10%. Sample: peripheral blood, taken from a patient treated with proton-based radiotherapy. The receptor source for this set is a woman in her 70s with pancreatic cancer. Some clones in this sample may be carry-over from other donors' samples. Each CDR3 is given with its conserved first and last residue. A D gene is named only where the DNA matches it firmly. The size of a clone is reported for some rows only, either as once, few or many, or as a class for expanded clones.

cdr3_length,d_call,v_call,j_call,clone_size,cdr3_aa,cdr3_nt
14,-,TRBV18,TRBJ1-1,-,CASSPEAYRAEAFF,TGTGCCAGCTCACCGGAGGCGTACCGCGCTGAAGCTTTCTTT
17,-,TRBV4-1,TRBJ2-1,-,CASSQDLPSASYNEQFF,TGCGCCAGCAGCCAAGATCTCCCTAGCGCCTCCTACAATGAGCAGTTCTTC
13,-,TRBV11-2,TRBJ1-6,few,CASSSQYNSPLHF,TGTGCCAGCAGCTCTCAGTATAATTCACCCCTCCACTTT
11,-,TRBV30,TRBJ2-1,-,CAWSTKNEQFF,TGTGCCTGGAGTACGAAGAATGAGCAGTTCTTC
13,-,TRBV9,TRBJ1-2,-,CASSPRGNYGYTF,TGTGCCAGCAGCCCGAGGGGTAACTATGGCTACACCTTC
14,-,TRBV11-2,TRBJ1-1,-,CASSLIQGGAEAFF,TGTGCCAGCAGCTTAATTCAGGGAGGGGCTGAAGCTTTCTTT
14,-,TRBV7-8,TRBJ1-1,once,CASSGSTGNTEAFF,TGTGCCAGCAGCGGCTCGACAGGGAACACTGAAGCTTTCTTT
16,TRBD1,TRBV7-9,TRBJ2-1,-,CASSFALGQSYNEQFF,TGTGCCAGCAGCTTCGCTTTGGGACAGTCCTACAATGAGCAGTTCTTC
15,-,TRBV4-3,TRBJ2-1,-,CASSQGVFPGDEQFF,TGCGCCAGCAGCCAGGGGGTTTTCCCGGGGGATGAGCAGTTCTTC
12,-,TRBV11-3,TRBJ1-1,-,CASSSWNTEAFF,TGTGCCAGCAGCTCCTGGAACACTGAAGCTTTCTTT
16,TRBD1,TRBV5-1,TRBJ2-2,-,CASSPRTGQGTGELFF,TGCGCCAGCAGCCCCCGGACAGGCCAGGGCACCGGGGAGCTGTTTTTT
12,-,TRBV2,TRBJ1-1,-,CASREDGTEAFF,TGTGCCAGCAGGGAAGACGGTACTGAAGCTTTCTTT
12,-,TRBV28,TRBJ1-1,-,CASSLKQVEAFF,TGTGCCAGCAGTTTAAAACAGGTTGAAGCTTTCTTT
13,-,TRBV6-5,TRBJ1-2,-,CASSLREGLGYTF,TGTGCCAGCAGTCTCCGAGAAGGTCTTGGGTACACCTTC
16,TRBD2,TRBV28,TRBJ2-1,-,CASSLYGGSSYNEQFF,TGTGCCAGCAGTTTATACGGCGGGAGCTCCTACAATGAGCAGTTCTTC
14,-,TRBV7-3,TRBJ2-2,-,CASSLSGNTGELFF,TGTGCCAGCAGCCTGAGCGGAAACACCGGGGAGCTGTTTTTT
14,-,TRBV28,TRBJ2-7,-,CASSLRGPTYEQYF,TGTGCCAGCAGTTTAAGGGGACCCACCTACGAGCAGTACTTC
14,TRBD1,TRBV27,TRBJ1-2,-,CASSLSQGVGGYTF,TGTGCCAGCAGTTTATCACAGGGGGTTGGTGGCTACACCTTC
16,-,TRBV28,TRBJ1-4,-,CASSLTDGATNEKLFF,TGTGCCAGCAGCCTCACTGACGGTGCAACTAATGAAAAACTGTTTTTT
16,TRBD1,TRBV5-1,TRBJ1-2,-,CASSSLRAQGEDGYTF,TGCGCCAGCAGCTCCCTAAGGGCTCAGGGGGAAGATGGCTACACCTTC
13,-,TRBV7-7,TRBJ2-5,few,CASSFRVQETQYF,TGTGCTAGCAGCTTTCGGGTTCAGGAGACCCAGTACTTC
15,-,TRBV6-1,TRBJ1-5,-,CASSEGGNGNQPQHF,TGTGCCAGCAGTGAAGGGGGAAATGGCAATCAGCCCCAGCATTTT
11,-,TRBV20-1,TRBJ2-2,-,CSARDTGELFF,TGCAGTGCTAGAGATACCGGGGAGCTGTTTTTT
14,-,TRBV10-1,TRBJ2-3,-,CASSGGQLTDTQYF,TGCGCCAGCAGTGGAGGACAGCTCACAGATACGCAGTATTTT
13,-,TRBV19,TRBJ2-5,-,CASSSAFRETQYF,TGTGCCAGTAGTTCCGCCTTTCGAGAGACCCAGTACTTC
14,-,TRBV7-2,TRBJ1-3,-,CASSSSTAGNTIYF,TGTGCCAGCAGCTCATCGACAGCGGGAAACACCATATATTTT
14,TRBD1,TRBV5-6,TRBJ1-6,-,CASSPGQYNSPLHF,TGTGCCAGCAGCCCGGGACAGTATAATTCACCCCTCCACTTT
14,-,TRBV6-4,TRBJ1-1,-,CASSDTDRRTEAFF,TGTGCCAGCAGTGACACGGATAGGCGGACTGAAGCTTTCTTT
12,-,TRBV29-1,TRBJ1-4,-,CSVQGNNEKLFF,TGCAGCGTCCAGGGAAATAATGAAAAACTGTTTTTT
14,-,TRBV10-3,TRBJ2-3,-,CAISDGSSGDTQYF,TGTGCCATCAGTGACGGGAGCTCAGGGGATACGCAGTATTTT
16,TRBD1,TRBV9,TRBJ2-2,-,CASSPKTGISTGELFF,TGTGCCAGCAGCCCGAAGACAGGGATAAGCACCGGGGAGCTGTTTTTT
13,-,TRBV9,TRBJ2-7,once,CASSAHSDYEQYF,TGTGCCAGCAGCGCGCACTCGGACTACGAGCAGTACTTC
14,-,TRBV5-4,TRBJ2-1,few,CASSPRRLYNEQFF,TGTGCCAGCAGCCCGCGGCGGCTTTACAATGAGCAGTTCTTC
15,TRBD2,TRBV6-5,TRBJ2-3,-,CASRNLAGGTDTQYF,TGTGCCAGCAGGAATCTAGCGGGCGGCACAGATACGCAGTATTTT
17,-,TRBV18,TRBJ2-4,-,CASSPVELMIAKNIQYF,TGTGCCAGCTCACCAGTCGAGCTAATGATAGCCAAAAACATTCAGTACTTC
15,TRBD1,TRBV28,TRBJ1-5,-,CASSSQGVGNQPQHF,TGTGCCAGCAGTTCCCAGGGGGTTGGCAATCAGCCCCAGCATTTT
14,-,TRBV5-5,TRBJ1-3,-,CASSFGETGNTIYF,TGTGCCAGCAGCTTCGGGGAGACTGGAAACACCATATATTTT
14,TRBD2,TRBV6-5,TRBJ2-7,-,CASSRGTSGNEQYF,TGTGCCAGCAGCCGAGGGACTAGCGGGAACGAGCAGTACTTC
12,-,TRBV19,TRBJ2-2,-,CAGETNTGELFF,TGTGCCGGCGAGACGAACACCGGGGAGCTGTTTTTT
15,TRBD1,TRBV6-5,TRBJ2-1,-,CASSYDGTAYNEQFF,TGTGCCAGCAGTTATGACGGGACAGCCTACAATGAGCAGTTCTTC
14,TRBD2,TRBV28,TRBJ2-5,-,CASSGLAGRETQYF,TGTGCCAGCTCCGGACTAGCGGGACGAGAGACCCAGTACTTC
14,-,TRBV30,TRBJ2-3,-,CAWSVQGSTDTQYF,TGTGCCTGGAGTGTCCAGGGGTCCACAGATACGCAGTATTTT